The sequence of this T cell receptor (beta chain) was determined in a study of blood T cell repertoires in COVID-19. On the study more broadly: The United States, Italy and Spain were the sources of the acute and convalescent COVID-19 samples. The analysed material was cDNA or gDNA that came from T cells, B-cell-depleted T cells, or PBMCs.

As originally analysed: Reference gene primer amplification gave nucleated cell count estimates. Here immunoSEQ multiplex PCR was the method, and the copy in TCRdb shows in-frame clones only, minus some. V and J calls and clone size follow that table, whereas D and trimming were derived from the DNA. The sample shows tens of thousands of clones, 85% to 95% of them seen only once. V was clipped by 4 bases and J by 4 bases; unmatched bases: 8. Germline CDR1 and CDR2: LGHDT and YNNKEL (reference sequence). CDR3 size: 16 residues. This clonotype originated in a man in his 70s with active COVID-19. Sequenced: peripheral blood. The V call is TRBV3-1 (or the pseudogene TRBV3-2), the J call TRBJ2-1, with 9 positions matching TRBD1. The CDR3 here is CASSLPTGGLYNEQFF. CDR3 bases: TGTGCCAGCAGCCTCCCCACAGGGGGCCTTTACAATGAGCAGTTCTTC.